Listed below are T cell receptor beta chains from one sample, sequenced in a study of T cell responses to AZD1222 COVID-19 vaccine. Using immunoSEQ multiplex PCR, the repertoire was profiled, and TCRdb retains in-frame clones only, with some absent. The sample holds fewer than 150,000 clones, 85% to 95% seen once. The sample was peripheral blood, taken 28 days after the second AZD1222 dose. The receptors derive from an adult who received the AZD1222 COVID-19 vaccine. CDR3s include the opening cysteine and the closing phenylalanine or tryptophan. The D gene is left open where the match is weak. Clone size is shown for a subset of rows, as once, few, many or a class of expanded clone.

TRBJ2-2,NA,NA,TRBV12-5,CASGLHRGSGTGELFF,TGTGCTAGTGGTTTGCACAGGGGTAGCGGCACCGGGGAGCTGTTTTTT
TRBJ1-2,NA,NA,TRBV7-9,CASSLGKGKNYGYTF,TGTGCCAGCAGCTTGGGAAAAGGGAAGAACTATGGCTACACCTTC
TRBJ2-5,few,NA,TRBV9,CASSVTWYQETQYF,TGTGCCAGCAGCGTCACGTGGTACCAAGAGACCCAGTACTTC
TRBJ1-1,NA,TRBD1,TRBV4-1,CASSQDGQGNTEAFF,TGCGCCAGCAGCCAAGATGGACAGGGGAACACTGAAGCTTTCTTT
TRBJ2-7,NA,TRBD1,TRBV28,CASSLRDRNYEQYF,TGTGCCAGCAGTCTCCGGGACAGAAACTACGAGCAGTACTTC
TRBJ1-2,NA,NA,TRBV3-1/TRBV3-2,CASSQGAGKGYGYTF,TGTGCCAGCAGCCAAGGTGCAGGCAAAGGCTATGGCTACACCTTC
TRBJ2-4,NA,NA,TRBV19,CASSIGMSKNIQYF,TGTGCCAGTAGTATAGGGATGTCCAAAAACATTCAGTACTTC
TRBJ1-1,NA,NA,TRBV18,CASSPNSREVDTEAFF,TGTGCCAGCTCACCTAATTCGAGGGAAGTAGATACTGAAGCTTTCTTT
TRBJ1-1,once,NA,TRBV5-4,CASTAGVLSTEAFF,TGTGCCAGCACCGCGGGGGTTTTGAGCACTGAAGCTTTCTTT
TRBJ1-6,NA,NA,TRBV14,CASSQRLIGYNSPLHF,TGTGCCAGCAGCCAAAGGCTGATTGGATATAATTCACCCCTCCACTTT
TRBJ2-7,NA,TRBD2,TRBV10-2,CASTGLAGGLSYEQYF,TGCGCCAGCACCGGACTAGCGGGAGGACTATCCTACGAGCAGTACTTC
TRBJ2-1,NA,NA,TRBV6-5,CASSREYNEQFF,TGTGCCAGCAGTCGAGAGTACAATGAGCAGTTCTTC
TRBJ2-7,NA,TRBD1,TRBV11-3,CASSRGQGGSYEQYF,TGTGCCAGCAGCCGTGGACAGGGCGGCTCCTACGAGCAGTACTTC
TRBJ1-5,NA,TRBD1,TRBV27,CASMPGQGGSNQPQHF,TGTGCCAGCATGCCCGGACAGGGTGGAAGCAATCAGCCCCAGCATTTT
TRBJ1-2,NA,TRBD1,TRBV27,CASSYRGEGYGYTF,TGTGCCAGCAGTTACAGGGGAGAGGGCTATGGCTACACCTTC
TRBJ2-1,NA,NA,TRBV24-1,CATSDRTAWDEQFF,TGTGCCACCAGTGATCGGACAGCGTGGGATGAGCAGTTCTTC
TRBJ2-3,once,TRBD1,TRBV29-1,CSAGQGITDTQYF,TGCAGCGCGGGACAGGGAATCACAGATACGCAGTATTTT
TRBJ1-1,NA,NA,TRBV7-2,CASSLGQVNTEAFF,TGTGCCAGCAGCTTAGGACAAGTGAACACTGAAGCTTTCTTT
TRBJ1-5,NA,NA,TRBV3-1/TRBV3-2,CASSPRTANQPQHF,TGTGCCAGCAGCCCGAGGACAGCAAATCAGCCCCAGCATTTT
TRBJ1-6,once,NA,TRBV5-4,CASTLRGSGSPLHF,TGTGCCAGCACCTTGCGGGGGTCGGGTTCACCCCTCCACTTT
TRBJ1-1,NA,NA,TRBV6-5,CASTILWQDTEAFF,TGTGCCAGCACTATACTCTGGCAGGACACTGAAGCTTTCTTT
TRBJ2-6,NA,NA,TRBV12-3/TRBV12-4,CASRYSGANVLTF,TGTGCCAGCAGGTATTCTGGGGCCAACGTCCTGACTTTC
TRBJ1-1,NA,NA,TRBV4-1,CASSQDSAWTEAFF,TGCGCCAGCAGCCAAGATTCCGCCTGGACTGAAGCTTTCTTT
TRBJ1-6,NA,NA,TRBV30,CAWRWGPKSPLHF,TGTGCCTGGAGGTGGGGACCCAAATCACCCCTCCACTTT
TRBJ2-7,NA,NA,TRBV10-2,CASSESSYEQYF,TGCGCCAGCAGTGAGTCGAGTTACGAGCAGTACTTC
TRBJ1-6,NA,NA,TRBV10-1,CASRQNRAPFNSPLHF,TGCGCCAGCAGACAAAACAGGGCCCCCTTCAATTCACCCCTCCACTTT
TRBJ2-5,NA,NA,TRBV7-2,CASSLGGSQETQYF,TGTGCCAGCAGCTTAGGAGGGTCCCAAGAGACCCAGTACTTC
TRBJ2-3,NA,NA,TRBV4-1,CASRGFPILTDTQYF,TGCGCCAGCAGGGGCTTCCCTATACTCACAGATACGCAGTATTTT
TRBJ2-3,NA,TRBD2,TRBV24-1,CATSSGGVGDTQYF,TGTGCCACCAGTTCGGGGGGGGTGGGAGATACGCAGTATTTT
TRBJ1-2,NA,TRBD1,TRBV30,CAGPTGGRRYGYTF,TGTGCCGGACCGACAGGGGGCAGAAGGTATGGCTACACCTTC
TRBJ1-1,NA,NA,TRBV10-3,CAITQGGLLSSGNTEAFF,TGTGCCATCACCCAAGGGGGACTGCTAAGTTCGGGGAACACTGAAGCTTTCTTT
TRBJ2-7,NA,TRBD2,TRBV4-2,CASSQGLAGGYEQYF,TGTGCCAGCAGCCAGGGACTAGCGGGAGGCTACGAGCAGTACTTC
TRBJ2-1,NA,TRBD1,TRBV2,CASSDGQGIPYNEQFF,TGTGCCAGCAGTGATGGACAGGGGATCCCCTACAATGAGCAGTTCTTC
TRBJ1-4,NA,NA,TRBV28,CASSYHEKLFF,TGTGCCAGCAGTTATCATGAAAAACTGTTTTTT
TRBJ2-7,NA,NA,TRBV10-3,CATASRGSPTYEQYF,TGTGCCACCGCTAGCCGGGGCTCGCCCACCTACGAGCAGTACTTC
TRBJ1-2,NA,TRBD1,TRBV3-1/TRBV3-2,CASSQLGQGYGYTF,TGTGCCAGCAGCCAACTCGGACAGGGTTATGGCTACACCTTC
TRBJ2-5,NA,NA,TRBV5-4,CASSPNQETQYF,TGTGCCAGCAGCCCCAACCAAGAGACCCAGTACTTC
TRBJ1-2,NA,NA,TRBV19,CASRVRESYGYTF,TGTGCCAGTAGGGTCCGGGAGTCCTATGGCTACACCTTC
TRBJ1-1,NA,NA,TRBV4-2,CASSQDSRQLNTEAFF,TGTGCCAGCAGCCAAGATTCCCGACAGTTGAACACTGAAGCTTTCTTT
TRBJ1-2,NA,TRBD1,TRBV29-1,CSAPGGSNYGYTF,TGCAGCGCCCCAGGGGGTTCTAACTATGGCTACACCTTC